A single TCR beta chain is shown here with its context. Other nucleotide sequences from this sample produce the same CDR3. Generated by immunoSEQ multiplex PCR, the TCRdb table keeps only in-frame clones and is missing some. Of about 2.1 million clones in the sample, under 95% were seen once. The data were obtained in a study of shared clonotypes between healthy human individuals. Only CD45RO-negative cells positively selected for CCR7 counted as naive CD8 cells, so terminally differentiated effector memory CD45RA+ cells were excluded. Sequenced sample: naive CD8+ T cells from PBMCs. The TCR was taken from a man aged 18 to 29 in good health. Some clones in this sample may be carry-over from other donors' samples.

This chain's CDR3 is CASSSVGSTDTQYF. CDR3 in DNA: TGTGCCAGCAGCTCAGTTGGGAGCACAGATACGCAGTATTTT. The gene calls are TRBV7-3 and TRBJ2-3; D gene uncertain. The CDR3 covers 14 residues. Germline CDR1 and CDR2: SGHTA and FQGTGA. Trimming removed 4 bases at V and 0 bases at J, with 8 bases between. Supplemented by reference TRBV7-3 and TRBJ2-3, the full variable domain reads GAGVSQTPSNKVTEKGKYVELRCDPISGHTALYWYRQSLGQGPEFLIYFQGTGAADDSGLPNDRFFAVRPEGSVSTLKIQRTERGDSAVYLCASSSVGSTDTQYFGPGTRLTVL.